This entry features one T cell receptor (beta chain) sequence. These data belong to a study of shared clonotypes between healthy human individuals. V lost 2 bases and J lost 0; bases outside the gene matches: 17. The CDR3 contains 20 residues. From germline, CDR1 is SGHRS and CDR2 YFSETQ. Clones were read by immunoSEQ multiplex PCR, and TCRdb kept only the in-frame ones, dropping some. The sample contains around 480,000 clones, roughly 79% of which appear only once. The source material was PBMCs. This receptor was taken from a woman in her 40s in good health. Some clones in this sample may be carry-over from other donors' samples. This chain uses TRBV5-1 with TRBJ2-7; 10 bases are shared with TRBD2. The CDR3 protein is CASSFSSGSIGGEHSYEQYF. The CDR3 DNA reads TGCGCCAGCAGCTTCTCTAGCGGGAGTATAGGAGGGGAACACTCCTACGAGCAGTACTTC.